The source of this T cell receptor beta chain is a study of human T cells and chemical hapten exposure (dated by TCRdb to about 2021). With regard to the full study: For sensitization, 2% DPC in acetone was applied to a 2 cm by 2 cm area of upper inner arm skin. Weekly therapeutic DPC doses were additionally applied to the scalp of patients throughout the approximately 24-week study period. Around 30 alopecia patients provided blood for TCR sequencing at one to four time points (pre-sensitization, 2, 6 and 24 weeks). Blood was sampled from patients pre-sensitization (week 0) and at 2, 6 and about 24 weeks after DPC sensitization. Libraries were pooled for sequencing, and per-sample TCR yields varied mainly because of small differences in library volumes within the pool. The study tracked peripheral blood TCR repertoire changes in vivo during primary and secondary sensitization to the hapten diphenylcyclopropenone (DPC) in alopecia patients. The mostly female patient cohort included alopecia areata with under or over 50% scalp involvement, alopecia totalis and alopecia universalis. Patch testing was performed on the upper back with Finn chambers containing 0.01% DPC, and the patch tests were scored after 6 days according to International Contact Dermatitis Research Group standards.

The time point label here, explained by the study, means: patch test 1, 2 weeks after DPC sensitization. Sample treatment or condition, as interpreted from the label and publication: therapeutic diphenylcyclopropenone sensitization with weekly scalp DPC. At every patch-test visit, the blood draw took place before the patch test was put on. Eligible patients were aged 18 to 70, diagnosed with alopecia, deemed suitable for DPC therapy, and excluded if pregnant. Total RNA was extracted from unfractionated whole blood collected in Tempus Blood RNA tubes. Paper-wide results and their limitations: Patch test score correlated positively with the number of PT1 expanded TCRs, reaching significance at thresholds 8, 16 and 32 but not at 4. The number of TCRs above 1 in 1000 frequency did not change with DPC sensitization; there was no evidence of global repertoire structure alterations. All patients had alopecia, a presumed autoimmune disease, so their immune response might differ from that of healthy individuals. Expanded TCRs formed significantly more large CDR3 similarity clusters than pre-sensitization or healthy control sets, consistent with antigen-driven responses. After repeated subsampling, changes were observed in the strength of the expansion versus patch-test correlation and in the threshold at which the correlation became significant.

Library preparation employed RACE. TCRdb records NextSeq 500 as the sequencer. During library preparation, unique molecular identifiers were attached to individual cDNA molecules so that TCRs could be counted in a quantitative, reproducible way. Each blood RNA sample was used to sequence both TCR alpha and TCR beta chains. As for how the authors treated the data: The median number of TCRs per sample was around 96,000, ranging from 23,224 to 690,600. V, J and CDR3 annotation of the TCR reads was performed with the Decombinator software suite. For PS versus PT1 abundance plots, all samples were subsampled to the same number of TCRs (28,000). TCRs were defined as expanded if absent before sensitization and observed at least eight times at the 2-week time point. The public reads were reanalyzed by TCRdb: fastp trimming at Q25, MiXCR alignment, in-frame beta chains only. When rows share a CDR3 protein, they turn into one entry using the most common DNA and genes. In this record, the V and J calls reflect TCRdb's handling and not the investigators' own analysis. Present in this sample are about 340,000 distinct CDR3 sequences, around 6.9% of which were seen just once. 8% to 9% of the sample is held by the ten biggest clonotypes.

This clonotype has ten or more counts. Its recognized antigen is unknown. No quality values exist for individual bases; no much larger clone is one base distant. A distance of 7 bases separates the germline ends of V and J, which lose 1 base and 7 bases respectively. The CDR3, from cysteine to phenylalanine, totals 12 residues. Only CDR3 DNA is held: 36 bases, read in frame from base 1. CDR1 and CDR2, per the germline V gene, are LGHNA and YSLEER. The TCR comes from a woman aged 18-29 years with alopecia areata. Some clones in this sample may be carry-over from other donors' samples. The sequences come from whole blood, collected in connection with sensitization to the hapten diphenylcyclopropenone (DPC). The sequence joins TRBV4-3 to TRBJ1-1; confidence is insufficient to name the D gene. Here the CDR3 is given as CASSQGYREAFF. The nucleotide sequence reads TGCGCCAGCAGCCAAGGATACCGTGAAGCTTTCTTT.